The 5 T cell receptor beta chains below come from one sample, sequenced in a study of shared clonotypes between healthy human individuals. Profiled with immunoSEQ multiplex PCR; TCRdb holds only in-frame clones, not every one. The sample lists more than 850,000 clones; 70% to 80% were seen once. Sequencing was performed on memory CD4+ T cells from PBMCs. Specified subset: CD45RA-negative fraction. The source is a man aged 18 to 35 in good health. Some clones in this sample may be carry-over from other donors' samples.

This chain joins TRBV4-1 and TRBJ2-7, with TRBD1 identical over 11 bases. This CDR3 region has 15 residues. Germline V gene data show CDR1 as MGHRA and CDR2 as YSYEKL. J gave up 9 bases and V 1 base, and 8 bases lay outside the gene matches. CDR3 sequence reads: CASSQGRDRGYLQYF. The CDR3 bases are TGCGCCAGCAGCCAAGGCCGGGACAGGGGGTATTTGCAGTACTTC.

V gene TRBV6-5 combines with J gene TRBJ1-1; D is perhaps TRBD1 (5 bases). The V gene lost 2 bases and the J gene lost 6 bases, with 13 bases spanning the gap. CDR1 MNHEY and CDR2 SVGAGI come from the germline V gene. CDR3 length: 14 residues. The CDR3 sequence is CASSYNGQGAEAFF. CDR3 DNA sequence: TGTGCCAGCAGTTACAATGGGCAGGGAGCTGAAGCTTTCTTT.

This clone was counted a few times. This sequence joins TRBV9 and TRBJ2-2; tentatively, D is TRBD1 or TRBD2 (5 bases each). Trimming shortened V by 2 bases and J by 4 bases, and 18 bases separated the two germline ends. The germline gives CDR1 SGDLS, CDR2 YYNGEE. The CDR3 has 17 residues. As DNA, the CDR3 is TGTGCCAGCAGCGTGGGGACCGCGGCAGGGATCACCGGGGAGCTGTTTTTT. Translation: CASSVGTAAGITGELFF.

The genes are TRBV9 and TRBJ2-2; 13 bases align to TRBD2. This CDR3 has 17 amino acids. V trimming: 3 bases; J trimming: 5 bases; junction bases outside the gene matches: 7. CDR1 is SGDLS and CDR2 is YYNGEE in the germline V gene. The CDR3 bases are TGTGCCAGCAGCGCAATACCGGGACTAGCGGGGACCGGGGAGCTGTTTTTT. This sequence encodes CASSAIPGLAGTGELFF.

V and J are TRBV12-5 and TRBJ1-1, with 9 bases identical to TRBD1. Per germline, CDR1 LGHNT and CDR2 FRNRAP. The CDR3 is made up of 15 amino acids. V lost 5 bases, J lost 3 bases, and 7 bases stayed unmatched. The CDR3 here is CASGPPGQGHTEAFF. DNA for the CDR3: TGTGCTAGTGGTCCCCCGGGACAGGGCCACACTGAAGCTTTCTTT.